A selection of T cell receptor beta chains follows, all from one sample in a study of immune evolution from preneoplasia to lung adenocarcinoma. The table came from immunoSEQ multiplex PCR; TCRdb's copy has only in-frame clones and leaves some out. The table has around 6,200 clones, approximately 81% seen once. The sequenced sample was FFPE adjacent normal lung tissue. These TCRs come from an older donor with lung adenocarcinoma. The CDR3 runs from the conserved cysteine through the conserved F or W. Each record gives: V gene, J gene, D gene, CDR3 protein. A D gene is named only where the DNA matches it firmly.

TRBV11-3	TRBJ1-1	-	CASSLEGAGEAFF
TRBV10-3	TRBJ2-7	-	CAISGSSYEQYF
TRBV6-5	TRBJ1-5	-	CASSYGGRGNQPQHF
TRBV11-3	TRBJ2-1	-	CASSLGLSEQFF
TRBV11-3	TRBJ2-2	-	CASSLGGNTGELFF
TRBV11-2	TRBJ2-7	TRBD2	CASSLVAGGQYEQYF
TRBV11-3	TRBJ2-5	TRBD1	CASTYSGTGLGQETQYF
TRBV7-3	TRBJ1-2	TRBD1	CASSPTGNQGYTF
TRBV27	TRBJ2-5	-	CASSLSPRGPQETQYF
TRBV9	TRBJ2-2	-	CASSVEAGRWDTGELFF
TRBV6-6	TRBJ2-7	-	CASSYSKGLNYEQYF
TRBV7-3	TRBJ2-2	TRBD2	CASSLTLAGGPAGELFF
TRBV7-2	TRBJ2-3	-	CASSSDFDTQYF
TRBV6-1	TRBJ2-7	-	CASSESGYEQYF
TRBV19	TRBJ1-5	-	CASSIVTRFWSNQPQHF
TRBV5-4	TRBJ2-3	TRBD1	CASSWDRTSTDTQYF
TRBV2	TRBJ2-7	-	CASATIGTDPTKQYF
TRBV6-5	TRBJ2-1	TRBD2	CASSYGLGGNEQFF
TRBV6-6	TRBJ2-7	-	CASIKNYEQYF
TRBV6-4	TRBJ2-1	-	CASSNQGNEQFF
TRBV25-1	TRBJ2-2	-	CASSEYTGVRAGELFF
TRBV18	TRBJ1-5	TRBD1	CASSPPFGQGGNQPQHF
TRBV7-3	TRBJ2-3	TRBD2	CASSETSGATDTQYF
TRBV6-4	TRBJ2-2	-	CASSDSSTGELFF
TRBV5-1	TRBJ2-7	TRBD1	CASSLATGEYEQYF
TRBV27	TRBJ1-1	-	CASSHLGNTEAFF
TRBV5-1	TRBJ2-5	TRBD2	CASSFGLAGPQETQYF
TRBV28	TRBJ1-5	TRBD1	CASSLGTGNNQPQHF
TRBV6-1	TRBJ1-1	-	CAVRYGPEGNTEAFF